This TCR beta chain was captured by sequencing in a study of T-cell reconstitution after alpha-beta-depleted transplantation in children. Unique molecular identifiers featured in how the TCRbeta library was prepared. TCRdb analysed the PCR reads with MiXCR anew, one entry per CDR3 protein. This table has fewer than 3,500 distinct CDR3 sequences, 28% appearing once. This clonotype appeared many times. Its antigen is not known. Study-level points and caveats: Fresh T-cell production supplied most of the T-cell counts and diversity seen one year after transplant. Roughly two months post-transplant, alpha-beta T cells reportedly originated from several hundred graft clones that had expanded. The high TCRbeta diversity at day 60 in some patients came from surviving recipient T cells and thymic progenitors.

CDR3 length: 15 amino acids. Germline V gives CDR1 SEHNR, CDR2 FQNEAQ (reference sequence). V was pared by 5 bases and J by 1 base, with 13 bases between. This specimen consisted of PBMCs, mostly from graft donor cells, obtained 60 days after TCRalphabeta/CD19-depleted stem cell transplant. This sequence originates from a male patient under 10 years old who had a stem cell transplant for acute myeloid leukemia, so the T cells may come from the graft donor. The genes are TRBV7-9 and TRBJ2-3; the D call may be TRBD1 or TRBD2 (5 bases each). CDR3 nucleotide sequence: TGTGCCAGCAGCCCCCGAGGGGCGGGCACAGATACGCAGTATTTT. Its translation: CASSPRGAGTDTQYF.